A single sample gave rise to the 26 T cell receptor beta chains below, sequenced in a study of blood T cell repertoires in COVID-19. The method was immunoSEQ multiplex PCR; TCRdb's version includes in-frame clones alone and lacks a portion of them. Counted here are roughly 670,000 clones, about nine tenths occurring once; the ten biggest clones make up 0.2% to 0.3%. Material for sequencing was peripheral blood. All receptors derive from a woman younger than 30 with acute or convalescent COVID-19.

This chain links TRBV30 with TRBJ2-5; D is unclear. With 1 base removed from V and 4 bases from J, the gap between germline ends came to 4 bases. CDR1 and CDR2 (germline): GTSNPN, SVGIG (reference sequence). This CDR3 is built from 11 residues. CDR3 sequence: CAWSERETQYF. The CDR3 region has the DNA TGTGCCTGGAGTGAGCGAGAGACCCAGTACTTC.

CDR3 coding DNA: TGTGCCAGCAGCTTAGGGCTAGCGGAAGAGACCCAGTACTTC. This sequence encodes CASSLGLAEETQYF. The chain is built from TRBV7-2 and TRBJ2-5; 7 bases agree with TRBD2. Germline lookup yields CDR1 SGHTA and CDR2 FQGNSA. The CDR3 totals 14 residues. The V gene end was trimmed by 1 base and the J gene end by 3 bases; junction bases not matched to a gene: 2.

The V call is TRBV12-3 or TRBV12-4, the J call TRBJ2-2; D not certain. Trimming took off 6 bases at V and 6 bases at J, with 5 bases between the two ends. The CDR3 length is 11 residues. The CDR3 nucleotides read TGTGCCAGCAGGAAGCCCGGGGAGCTGTTTTTT. It encodes CASRKPGELFF.

The V gene is TRBV2, the J gene TRBJ1-1; maybe TRBD1 (5 bases). The CDR3 has 15 residues. V lost 1 base, J lost 3 bases, and 12 bases lay in between. Germline V gives CDR1 SNHLY, CDR2 FYNNEI. The CDR3 nucleotides are TGTGCCAGCAGTGAAGATGGGGCAGGGTACACTGAAGCTTTCTTT. As protein: CASSEDGAGYTEAFF.

The rearrangement links TRBV30 to TRBJ2-1, with TRBD2 matching 8 bases. The length of the CDR3 is 16 residues. The germline CDR1 and CDR2 sequences are GTSNPN and SVGIG (reference sequence). V gave up 2 bases and J gave up 4 bases; unmatched junction bases: 10. The CDR3 loop is CAWSTGKRGRYNEQFF. CDR3 sequence (DNA): TGTGCCTGGAGTACTGGGAAGCGGGGGAGGTACAATGAGCAGTTCTTC.

This clone was counted once. This chain joins TRBV7-2 and TRBJ1-5; D might be TRBD1 (5 bases). CDR1 is SGHTA and CDR2 is FQGNSA in the germline V gene. This CDR3 has 14 amino acids. V gave up 3 bases and J gave up 3 bases, with 9 bases separating them. CDR3 amino acids: CASSFRQPNQPQHF. CDR3 sequence (DNA): TGTGCCAGCAGCTTCAGACAGCCCAATCAGCCCCAGCATTTT.

V and J are TRBV3-1 (or the pseudogene TRBV3-2) and TRBJ1-5; TRBD1 aligns across 8 bases. J gave up 5 bases and V 3 bases, and 9 bases lay outside the gene matches. Germline V gene lookup returns CDR1 LGHDT and CDR2 YNNKEL (reference sequence). The CDR3 runs to 16 residues. DNA of the CDR3: TGTGCCAGCAGCCACCGAGGACAGGGACAAGATCAGCCCCAGCATTTT. It encodes CASSHRGQGQDQPQHF.

This chain connects TRBV5-6 to TRBJ1-1; 7 bases are shared with TRBD1. Germline V CDR1 and CDR2: SGHDT, YYEEEE. Trimming took 4 bases from V and 6 from J; bases not matched to a gene: 12. The CDR3 sequence is 15 residues long. The CDR3 spells CASSPLTGSVAEAFF. The CDR3 bases are TGTGCCAGCAGCCCCTTGACAGGGTCCGTGGCTGAAGCTTTCTTT.

This sequence joins TRBV27 and TRBJ2-2; 11 bases map to TRBD2. Germline values: CDR1 MNHEY, CDR2 SMNVEV (reference sequence). V shed 5 bases, J shed 1 base, and the junction held 9 bases outside the gene matches. The CDR3 runs to 18 residues. Written as DNA, the CDR3 is TGTGCCAGCAGTCACTTCTACGGGACTAGCGGGAACACCGGGGAGCTGTTTTTT. It codes for CASSHFYGTSGNTGELFF.

The chain uses TRBV5-1 and TRBJ1-1; the match to TRBD1 covers 9 bases. Trimming removed 4 bases from V and 4 bases from J; junction bases left unmatched: 14. This CDR3 contains 17 residues. Germline V gene lookup returns CDR1 SGHRS and CDR2 YFSETQ. The CDR3 spells CASSKTGTGRGVTEAFF. The CDR3 DNA follows: TGCGCCAGCAGCAAGACCGGGACAGGGAGAGGCGTCACTGAAGCTTTCTTT.

In DNA form, the CDR3 reads TGTGCCAGCAGCGTAGACTTGGGACTAGCTACAGATACGCAGTATTTT. This sequence encodes CASSVDLGLATDTQYF. The chain has TRBV9 and TRBJ2-3, with TRBD2 identical over 9 bases. The CDR3 is 16 amino acids. CDR1 and CDR2 from the germline V gene are SGDLS and YYNGEE. V lost 0 bases, J lost 3 bases, and 5 bases stayed unmatched.

The chain has TRBV7-9 and TRBJ2-1; D is ambiguous. The ends were cut back, 5 bases at V and 3 bases at J, with 5 bases in the middle. CDR3 length: 12 residues. Germline CDR1 and CDR2: SEHNR and FQNEAQ (reference sequence). The DNA for the CDR3 is TGTGCCAGCAGCCCTAACTACAATGAGCAGTTCTTC. Its protein is CASSPNYNEQFF. Full variable domain (missing parts from reference TRBV7-9 and TRBJ2-1): DTGVSQNPRHKITKRGQNVTFRCDPISEHNRLYWYRQTLGQGPEFLTYFQNEAQLEKSRLLSDRFSAERPKGSFSTLEIQRTEQGDSAMYLCASSPNYNEQFFGPGTRLTVL.

The V and J genes are TRBV30 and TRBJ1-6, with TRBD1 as a possible D gene (5 bases). Germline assignment: CDR1 GTSNPN and CDR2 SVGIG (reference sequence). Trimming took 2 bases from V and 7 from J, leaving 9 bases between them. This CDR3 has 13 amino acids. This CDR3 is CAWSSRANSPLHF. The CDR3 DNA reads as TGTGCCTGGAGTAGCAGGGCGAATTCACCCCTCCACTTT.

The chain recombines TRBV3-1 (or the pseudogene TRBV3-2) with TRBJ1-5; unclear D gene. V lost 5 bases and J lost 0, with 14 bases in between. This CDR3 is 16 amino acids long. Germline loops: CDR1 LGHDT, CDR2 YNNKEL (reference sequence). In DNA form, the CDR3 reads TGTGCCAGCAGCAACCGGGGTCGGGGTAGCAATCAGCCCCAGCATTTT. This translates into CASSNRGRGSNQPQHF.

Points on this clone: The same CDR3 arises from other DNA sequences in this sample as well. The CDR3 nucleotides are TGCGCCAGCAGCCCCGGACAGGGGAAGACTGAAGCTTTCTTT. The encoded protein is CASSPGQGKTEAFF. The chain combines TRBV5-1 with TRBJ1-1; 9 bases line up with TRBD1. The CDR3 runs 14 residues. After removal of 4 bases from V and 5 bases from J, the junction contained 6 bases not matched to a gene. From germline, CDR1 is SGHRS and CDR2 YFSETQ.

V and J are TRBV2 and TRBJ1-5; 8 nucleotides match TRBD1. With V trimmed by 6 bases and J by 0 bases, 4 bases remained unmatched. Germline CDR1 and CDR2: SNHLY and FYNNEI. This CDR3 has 15 residues. CDR3 amino acids: CASRPGGGSNQPQHF. The CDR3 DNA reads TGTGCCAGCAGGCCAGGGGGCGGTAGCAATCAGCCCCAGCATTTT.

This rearrangement joins TRBV7-8 to TRBJ1-2, with TRBD1 matching 7 bases. The CDR3 has 14 residues. After removal of 4 bases from V and 4 bases from J, the junction contained 6 bases not matched to a gene. Germline V gene data show CDR1 as SGHVS and CDR2 as FQNEAQ. DNA for the CDR3: TGTGCCAGCAGCTCCCTCGGGACAGCCTATGGCTACACCTTC. As protein: CASSSLGTAYGYTF.

The chain uses TRBV5-4 and TRBJ2-3; TRBD2 agrees at 7 bases. Germline V gene sequence: CDR1 SGHNT, CDR2 YYREEE (reference sequence). This CDR3 is built from 15 residues. Trimming removed 4 bases from V and 4 bases from J; junction bases left unmatched: 9. CDR3 sequence: CASSPLTSSPDTQYF. The CDR3 DNA follows: TGTGCCAGCAGCCCCTTGACTAGCTCCCCAGATACGCAGTATTTT.

This sequence joins TRBV30 and TRBJ2-7, with D perhaps TRBD2 (5 bases). This CDR3 comprises 12 residues. The V gene's germline CDR1 is GTSNPN and CDR2 SVGIG (reference sequence). Trimming removed 1 base from V and 5 bases from J, with 9 bases in between. The CDR3 nucleotides are TGTGCCTGGAGTGCACTAGGCGACGAGCAGTACTTC. As protein: CAWSALGDEQYF.

The J gene is TRBJ1-6, the V gene TRBV6-4; TRBD1 might be the D (5 bases). CDR1 is MRHNA and CDR2 is SNTAGT in the germline V gene. This CDR3 has 15 residues. V shed 6 bases and J shed 5 bases, with 14 bases lying between them. The CDR3 region is CASSPSGLDNSPLHF. The CDR3 DNA is TGTGCCAGCAGCCCTTCGGGACTGGATAATTCACCCCTCCACTTT.

The rearrangement links TRBV9 to TRBJ1-2, with D possibly matching TRBD1 (5 bases). The CDR3 runs 13 residues. Deletions cut 6 bases from V and 6 bases from J, with 15 bases between. CDR1 and CDR2 (germline): SGDLS, YYNGEE. CDR3 DNA sequence: TGTGCCAGCAACCCGGGACTGGGGGATGGCTACACCTTC. Translating it yields CASNPGLGDGYTF. The entire variable domain, with the rest obtained from reference TRBV9 and TRBJ1-2, is as follows: DSGVTQTPKHLITATGQRVTLRCSPRSGDLSVYWYQQSLDQGLQFLIQYYNGEERAKGNILERFSAQQFPDLHSELNLSSLELGDSALYFCASNPGLGDGYTFGSGTRLTVV.

This chain links TRBV14 with TRBJ1-6; 10 nucleotides match TRBD1. CDR3 length: 14 amino acids. In germline, CDR1 is SGHDN, CDR2 FVKESK. V lost 8 bases and J lost 8; bases outside the gene matches: 6. CDR3 bases: TGTGCCAGCTCGACAGGGGGCAGAGATTCACCCCTCCACTTT. This sequence encodes CASSTGGRDSPLHF. Looking up the rest from reference TRBV14 and TRBJ1-6 gives the full variable domain: EAGVTQFPSHSVIEKGQTVTLRCDPISGHDNLYWYRRVMGKEIKFLLHFVKESKQDESGMPNNRFLAERTGGTYSTLKVQPAELEDSGVYFCASSTGGRDSPLHFGNGTRLTVT.

The rearrangement links TRBV4-1 to TRBJ2-7; a possible D gene is TRBD2 (6 bases). V was cut by 4 bases and J by 7 bases, with 23 bases left in between. Looked up from germline, CDR1 is MGHRA and CDR2 is YSYEKL. The CDR3 runs 16 residues. The CDR3 region is CASSPRAGTPWGEQYF. Written as DNA, the CDR3 is TGCGCCAGCAGCCCCCGCGCGGGGACCCCTTGGGGGGAGCAGTACTTC.

The chain carries TRBV29-1 and TRBJ1-1, with TRBD1 matching 9 bases. The germline CDR1 and CDR2 sequences are SQVTM and ANQGSEA. This CDR3 is built from 14 residues. V lost 4 bases, J lost 0 bases, and 3 bases stayed unmatched. In DNA form, the CDR3 reads TGCAGCGTTGGAGACAGGGGGATGAACACTGAAGCTTTCTTT. Its protein is CSVGDRGMNTEAFF. Variable domain in full (rest from reference TRBV29-1 and TRBJ1-1): SAVISQKPSRDICQRGTSLTIQCQVDSQVTMMFWYRQQPGQSLTLIATANQGSEATYESGFVIDKFPISRPNLTFSTLTVSNMSPEDSSIYLCSVGDRGMNTEAFFGQGTRLTVV.

This clone was observed a few times. The rearrangement uses TRBV6-6 and TRBJ2-7, with D perhaps matching TRBD1 (7 bases). Trimming left V 6 bases short and J 5 bases short, with 14 bases between. This CDR3 has 13 amino acids. Looked up from germline, CDR1 is MNHNY and CDR2 is SVGAGI (reference sequence). CDR3 sequence: CASREGQSDEQYF. As DNA, the CDR3 is TGTGCCAGCAGGGAGGGACAGTCTGACGAGCAGTACTTC.

The chain is built from TRBV30 and TRBJ1-4; 8 bases line up with TRBD1. Trimming removed 4 bases from V and 8 bases from J; junction bases left unmatched: 9. CDR1 is GTSNPN, CDR2 SVGIG, per germline (reference sequence). This CDR3 comprises 14 residues. The CDR3: CAWTPDRAGEKLFF. The CDR3, as DNA: TGTGCCTGGACTCCGGACAGGGCGGGGGAAAAACTGTTTTTT.